The T cell receptor (beta chain) described here comes from a study of T cell responses to AZD1222 COVID-19 vaccine. The V end was cut by 5 bases, the J end by 1 base, with 8 bases between. The germline CDR1 and CDR2 sequences are ENHRY and SYGVKD. The CDR3 length is 13 residues. This table comes from immunoSEQ multiplex PCR, and its TCRdb copy is limited to in-frame clones, with some not included. The sample lists over 110,000 clones; around 90% were seen once. Study-wide results and caveats: Females made up more of the donors, who were largely white British, and clonal diversity may have come out too low.

This clone has only a few counts. What it binds is not known. This rearrangement joins TRBV10-3 to TRBJ1-1; tentative D call: TRBD1 (5 bases). The starting material was peripheral blood, obtained 28 days after the second AZD1222 dose. The TCR originated in an adult who received the AZD1222 COVID-19 vaccine. CDR3 coding DNA: TGTGCCATCAGTACTGGACAGAACACTGAAGCTTTCTTT. Its translation: CAISTGQNTEAFF.